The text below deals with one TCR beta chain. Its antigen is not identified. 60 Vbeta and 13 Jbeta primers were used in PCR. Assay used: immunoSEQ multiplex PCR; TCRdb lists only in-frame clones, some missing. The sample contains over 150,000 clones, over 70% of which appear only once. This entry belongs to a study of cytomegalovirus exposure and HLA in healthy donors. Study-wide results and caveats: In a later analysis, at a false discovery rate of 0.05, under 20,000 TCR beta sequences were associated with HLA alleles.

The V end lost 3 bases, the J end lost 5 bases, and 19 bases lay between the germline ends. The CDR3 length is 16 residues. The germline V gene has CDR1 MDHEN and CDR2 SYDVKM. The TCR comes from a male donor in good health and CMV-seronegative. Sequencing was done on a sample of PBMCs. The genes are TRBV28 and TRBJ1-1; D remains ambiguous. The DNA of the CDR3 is TGTGCCAGCAGTTTCCGGTATGGGAGTGGAGGAACTGAAGCTTTCTTT. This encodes CASSFRYGSGGTEAFF.